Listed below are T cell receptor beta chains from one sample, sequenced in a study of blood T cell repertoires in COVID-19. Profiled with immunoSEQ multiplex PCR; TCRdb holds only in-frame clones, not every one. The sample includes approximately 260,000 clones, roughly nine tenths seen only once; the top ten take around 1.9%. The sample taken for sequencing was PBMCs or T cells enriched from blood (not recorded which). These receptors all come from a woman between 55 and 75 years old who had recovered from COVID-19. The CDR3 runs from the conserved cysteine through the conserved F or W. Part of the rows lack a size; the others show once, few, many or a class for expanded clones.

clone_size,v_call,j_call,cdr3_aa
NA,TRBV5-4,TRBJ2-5,CASTTGLAASWETQYF
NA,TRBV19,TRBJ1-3,CASKRTGPNTIYF
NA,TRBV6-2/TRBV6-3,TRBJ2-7,CASSRLAGGTYEQYF
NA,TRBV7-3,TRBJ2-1,CASSLIWRSSYNEQFF
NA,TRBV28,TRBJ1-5,CASSTGAVRFLDQPQHF
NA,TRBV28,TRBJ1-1,CASRGRGDTEAFF
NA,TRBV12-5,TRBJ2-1,CASGWGQGLLDEQFF
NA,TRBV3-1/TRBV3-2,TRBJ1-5,CASSNDLQGPQHF
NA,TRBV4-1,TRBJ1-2,CASSPRTESNYGYTF
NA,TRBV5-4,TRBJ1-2,CASSLSGFGYGYTF
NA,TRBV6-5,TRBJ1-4,CASGPGGIKLFF
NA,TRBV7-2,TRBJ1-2,CASSFDGRGDYGYTF
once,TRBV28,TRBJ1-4,CASRTGGEGEKLFF
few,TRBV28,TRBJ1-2,CASSSLYGYTF
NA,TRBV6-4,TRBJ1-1,CASRGDNLNTEAFF
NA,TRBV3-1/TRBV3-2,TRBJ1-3,CASSQVSGQSTIYF
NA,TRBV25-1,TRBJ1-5,CASPPGQKSNQPQHF
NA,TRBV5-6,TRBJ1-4,CASSLVADRANEKLFF
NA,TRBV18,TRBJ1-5,CASSRKSDQPQHF
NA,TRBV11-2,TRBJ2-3,CASSQNAGGGTDTQYF
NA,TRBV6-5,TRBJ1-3,CASSYSGTYGNTIYF
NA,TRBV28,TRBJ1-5,CASSPIRQGHSNQPQHF